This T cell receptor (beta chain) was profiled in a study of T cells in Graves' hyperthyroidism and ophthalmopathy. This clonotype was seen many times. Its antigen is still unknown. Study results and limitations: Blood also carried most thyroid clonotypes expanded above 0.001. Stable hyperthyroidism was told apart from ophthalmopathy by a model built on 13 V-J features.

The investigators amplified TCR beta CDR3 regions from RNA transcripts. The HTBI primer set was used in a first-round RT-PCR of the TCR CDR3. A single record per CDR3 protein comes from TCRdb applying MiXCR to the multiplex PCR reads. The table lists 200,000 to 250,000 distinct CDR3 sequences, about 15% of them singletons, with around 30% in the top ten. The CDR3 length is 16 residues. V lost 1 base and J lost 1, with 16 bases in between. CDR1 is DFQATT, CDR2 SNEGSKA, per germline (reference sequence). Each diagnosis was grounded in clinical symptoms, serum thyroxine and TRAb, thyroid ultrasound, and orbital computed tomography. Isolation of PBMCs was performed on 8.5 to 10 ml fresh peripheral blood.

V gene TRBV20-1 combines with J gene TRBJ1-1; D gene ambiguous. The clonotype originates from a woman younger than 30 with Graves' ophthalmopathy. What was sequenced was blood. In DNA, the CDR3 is TGCAGTGCTAGAGTCAGACATGTTCAAGGGAACACTGAAGCTTTCTTT. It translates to CSARVRHVQGNTEAFF.